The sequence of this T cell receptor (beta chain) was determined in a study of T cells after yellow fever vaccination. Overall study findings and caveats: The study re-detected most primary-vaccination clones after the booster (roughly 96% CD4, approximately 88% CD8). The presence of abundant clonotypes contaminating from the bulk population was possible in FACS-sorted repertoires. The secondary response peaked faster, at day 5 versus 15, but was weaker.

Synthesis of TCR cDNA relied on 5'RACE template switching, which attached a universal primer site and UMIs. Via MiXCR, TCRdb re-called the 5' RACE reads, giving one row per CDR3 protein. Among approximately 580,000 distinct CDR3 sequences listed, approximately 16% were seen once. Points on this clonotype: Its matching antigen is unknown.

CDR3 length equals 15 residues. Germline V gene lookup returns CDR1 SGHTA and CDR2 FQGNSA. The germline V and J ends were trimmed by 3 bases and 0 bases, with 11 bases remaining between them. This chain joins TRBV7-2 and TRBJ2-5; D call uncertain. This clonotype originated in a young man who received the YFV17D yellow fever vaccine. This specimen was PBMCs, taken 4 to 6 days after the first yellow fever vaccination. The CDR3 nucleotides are TGTGCCAGCAGCTTCACGGGTTTGTACCAAGAGACCCAGTACTTC. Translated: CASSFTGLYQETQYF.